This T cell receptor beta chain was identified during a study of cytomegalovirus exposure and HLA in healthy donors. Points from the study as a whole: Common viral pathogens (according to a later analysis) appeared linked to several of the most significant clusters.

This CDR3 has 15 residues. Unmatched junction bases numbered 0, after V lost 0 bases and J lost 1 base. Looked up from germline, CDR1 is MNHEY and CDR2 is SVGAGI. As to this clone: As yet, its antigen is unknown.

PCR involved 60 Vbeta and 13 Jbeta primers. Measured with immunoSEQ multiplex PCR; TCRdb has only the in-frame clones, and not every one. The sample contains 120,000 to 150,000 clones, 82% of which appear only once. This clonotype originated in a male donor in good health and CMV-seronegative. The chain joins TRBV6-5 to TRBJ1-3; 7 nucleotides line up with TRBD1. The sample comprised PBMCs. The CDR3 DNA reads TGTGCCAGCAGTTACTCGACAGGGTCTGGAAACACCATATATTTT. Translating it yields CASSYSTGSGNTIYF.